Listed here is a single T cell receptor (beta chain). These data come from a study of control samples from healthy donors and cancer patients. The V gene end was trimmed by 0 bases and the J gene end by 1 base; junction bases not matched to a gene: 17. Germline V gene data show CDR1 as SGHRS and CDR2 as YFSETQ. The CDR3 runs to 20 residues. Assay used: immunoSEQ multiplex PCR; TCRdb lists only in-frame clones, some missing. In the table there are 130,000 or so clones, around 94% of which are singletons. The sequenced material came from blood. This clonotype was obtained from a man aged 35-49 years in good health. The genes are TRBV5-1 and TRBJ2-3, with 7 bases that match TRBD1. CDR3 DNA sequence: TGCGCCAGCAGCTTGGGGCGGTGGGGGACAGAGCGTTCCCGCACAGATACGCAGTATTTT. Its protein product is CASSLGRWGTERSRTDTQYF. The full variable domain, its missing parts supplied by reference TRBV5-1 and TRBJ2-3, is KAGVTQTPRYLIKTRGQQVTLSCSPISGHRSVSWYQQTPGQGLQFLFEYFSETQRNKGNFPGRFSGRQFSNSRSEMNVSTLELGDSALYLCASSLGRWGTERSRTDTQYFGPGTRLTVL.